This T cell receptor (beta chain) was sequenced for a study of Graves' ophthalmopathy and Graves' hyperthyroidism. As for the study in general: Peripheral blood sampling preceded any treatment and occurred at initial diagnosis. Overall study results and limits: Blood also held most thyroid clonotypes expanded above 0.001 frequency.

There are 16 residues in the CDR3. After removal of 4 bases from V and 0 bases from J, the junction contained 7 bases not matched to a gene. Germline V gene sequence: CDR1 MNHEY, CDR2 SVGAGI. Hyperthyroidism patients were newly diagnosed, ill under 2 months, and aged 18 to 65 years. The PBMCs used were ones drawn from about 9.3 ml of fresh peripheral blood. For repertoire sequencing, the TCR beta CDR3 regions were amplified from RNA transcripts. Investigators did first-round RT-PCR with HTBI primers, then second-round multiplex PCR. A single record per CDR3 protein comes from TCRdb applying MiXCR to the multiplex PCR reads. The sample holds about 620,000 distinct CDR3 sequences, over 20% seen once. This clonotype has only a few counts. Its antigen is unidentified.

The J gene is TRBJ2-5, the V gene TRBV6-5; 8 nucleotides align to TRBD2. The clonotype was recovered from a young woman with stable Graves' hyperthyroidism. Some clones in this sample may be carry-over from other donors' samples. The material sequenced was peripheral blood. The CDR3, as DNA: TGTGCCAGCAGTTCAATGGGTAGCGGGAACCAAGAGACCCAGTACTTC. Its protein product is CASSSMGSGNQETQYF.